The 21 T cell receptor beta chains below all came from one sample that was sequenced in a study of shared clonotypes between healthy human individuals. Profiled with immunoSEQ multiplex PCR; TCRdb holds only in-frame clones, not every one. The sample lists around 980,000 clones; 78% were seen once. Sequencing used memory CD4+ T cells from PBMCs. As to subset: CD45RA-negative fraction. The receptors were gathered from a young man in good health. Some clones in this sample may be carry-over from other donors' samples.

This clone has a single count. This chain joins TRBV5-6 and TRBJ1-2, with D unresolved. V was trimmed by 7 bases and J by 3 bases, leaving 16 bases between them. The V gene's germline CDR1 is SGHDT and CDR2 YYEEEE. The CDR3 extends over 14 amino acids. The CDR3 region has the DNA TGTGCCAGCTCTGGGTCCGGGGAGGACTATGGCTACACCTTC. Translating gives CASSGSGEDYGYTF.

This chain uses TRBV5-1 with TRBJ2-3; either TRBD1 or TRBD2 may fit D (5 bases each). V dropped 0 bases and J dropped 5 bases, with 13 bases sitting between them. This CDR3 is 15 amino acids long. Germline V gene lookup returns CDR1 SGHRS and CDR2 YFSETQ. The CDR3 nucleotides are TGCGCCAGCAGCTTGGGGGCCATTGGGGGAGATACGCAGTATTTT. Translating it yields CASSLGAIGGDTQYF.

This clone has a handful of counts. The chain uses TRBV28 and TRBJ1-5; D is ambiguous. The germline V gene encodes CDR1 MDHEN and CDR2 SYDVKM. Trimming pared 5 bases from V and 5 bases from J, leaving 7 bases between. This CDR3 is 12 amino acids long. CDR3 bases: TGTGCCAGCAGTGTGACCCATCAGCCCCAGCATTTT. Protein: CASSVTHQPQHF.

The chain couples TRBV5-4 to TRBJ1-2; 8 bases match TRBD1. This CDR3 is 16 amino acids long. Losses at the gene ends were 4 bases for V and 5 bases for J; bases not matched to a gene: 13. The V gene's germline CDR1 is SGHNT and CDR2 YYREEE (reference sequence). The CDR3 DNA follows: TGTGCCAGCAGCGGACCGGCCGGGACAGGCAAATATGGCTACACCTTC. It codes for CASSGPAGTGKYGYTF. The full variable domain, in which reference TRBV5-4 and TRBJ1-2 provide the parts outside the CDR3, is ETGVTQSPTHLIKTRGQQVTLRCSSQSGHNTVSWYQQALGQGPQFIFQYYREEENGRGNFPPRFSGLQFPNYSSELNVNALELDDSALYLCASSGPAGTGKYGYTFGSGTRLTVV.

The chain employs TRBV30 and TRBJ1-3, with 9 bases lining up with TRBD1. The CDR3 has 16 amino acids. Germline-derived CDR1 and CDR2 are GTSNPN and SVGIG (reference sequence). Unmatched junction bases numbered 6, after V lost 1 base and J lost 2 bases. The CDR3 protein is CAWSARQGGPGNTIYF. CDR3 DNA: TGTGCCTGGAGTGCCCGACAGGGGGGACCTGGAAACACCATATATTTT.

V is TRBV10-3 and J is TRBJ1-1; 7 bases match TRBD1. The CDR3 contains 13 residues. Germline CDR1 reads ENHRY; CDR2 reads SYGVKD. Trimming at V came to 4 bases and at J to 6 bases, leaving 5 bases not matched to a gene. This chain's CDR3 is CAISGLQGAEAFF. CDR3 DNA sequence: TGTGCCATCAGTGGATTGCAGGGGGCTGAAGCTTTCTTT.

V is TRBV7-3 and J is TRBJ2-1; D is ambiguous. Germline-derived CDR1 and CDR2 are SGHTA and FQGTGA. There are 14 residues in the CDR3. V lost 3 bases to trimming and J lost 6 bases, with 12 bases between them. Written as DNA, the CDR3 is TGTGCCAGCAGCTTTTCAGCGAGACCCAATGAGCAGTTCTTC. This gives the protein CASSFSARPNEQFF.

The table lists this clone with a few counts. The chain couples TRBV9 to TRBJ2-1, with 7 bases identical to TRBD2. The germline CDR1 and CDR2 sequences are SGDLS and YYNGEE. The CDR3 runs 14 residues. V lost 0 bases, J lost 9 bases, and 6 bases stayed unmatched. The CDR3 loop is CASSVDTGRGEQFF. CDR3 nucleotides: TGTGCCAGCAGCGTAGACACGGGGAGGGGTGAGCAGTTCTTC. Together with reference TRBV9 and TRBJ2-1, the CDR3 gives the full variable domain: DSGVTQTPKHLITATGQRVTLRCSPRSGDLSVYWYQQSLDQGLQFLIQYYNGEERAKGNILERFSAQQFPDLHSELNLSSLELGDSALYFCASSVDTGRGEQFFGPGTRLTVL.

Notes on this clone: Other DNA sequences in this specimen translate into the identical CDR3. This rearrangement joins TRBV2 to TRBJ2-7; D ambiguous. V shed 2 bases and J shed 3 bases, with 5 bases lying between them. CDR1 and CDR2 (germline): SNHLY, FYNNEI. The CDR3 loop spans 12 amino acids. CDR3 loop: CASSESGYEQYF. The CDR3 nucleotides are TGTGCCAGCAGTGAATCTGGCTACGAGCAGTACTTC.

The table lists this clone with a count of one. The chain uses TRBV18 and TRBJ1-4; the D gene is possibly TRBD1 (6 bases). V lost 3 bases and J 7 bases, leaving 18 bases between the germline ends. The length of the CDR3 is 16 residues. Germline values: CDR1 KGHSH, CDR2 LQKENI. The CDR3 sequence is CASSPSLAGAGEKLFF. The CDR3 DNA sequence: TGTGCCAGCTCACCCTCCCTGGCGGGGGCTGGTGAAAAACTGTTTTTT.

The rearrangement uses TRBV7-9 and TRBJ2-6; perhaps TRBD2 as D (6 bases). The CDR3 spans 16 residues. Germline V CDR1 and CDR2: SEHNR, FQNEAQ (reference sequence). V dropped 0 bases and J dropped 2 bases, with 8 bases sitting between them. CDR3 residues: CASSLAWRAGANVLTF. CDR3 coding DNA: TGTGCCAGCAGCTTAGCGTGGAGGGCTGGGGCCAACGTCCTGACTTTC. Complete variable domain (other parts from reference TRBV7-9 and TRBJ2-6): DTGVSQNPRHKITKRGQNVTFRCDPISEHNRLYWYRQTLGQGPEFLTYFQNEAQLEKSRLLSDRFSAERPKGSFSTLEIQRTEQGDSAMYLCASSLAWRAGANVLTFGAGSRLTVL.

A word on this clone: This sequence may be a read error, since a much larger clone differs from it by one base. The rearrangement links TRBV7-2 to TRBJ2-3; TRBD2 matches at 9 bases. The trim removed 5 bases at V and 0 bases at J, leaving 6 bases unmatched. CDR3 length equals 16 residues. Germline-derived CDR1 and CDR2 are SGHTA and FQGNSA. CDR3 sequence: CASSERLAVSTDTQYF. DNA of the CDR3: TGTGCCAGCAGCGAGAGACTAGCGGTTAGCACAGATACGCAGTATTTT.

This chain connects TRBV6-6 to TRBJ1-2; perhaps TRBD1 as D (6 bases). The germline CDR1 and CDR2 sequences are MNHNY and SVGAGI (reference sequence). The CDR3 is 15 amino acids. Trimming took off 7 bases at V and 6 bases at J, with 21 bases between the two ends. CDR3 sequence: CASTGAGAGEDGYTF. CDR3 DNA sequence: TGTGCCAGCACCGGGGCGGGTGCAGGGGAGGATGGCTACACCTTC.

The chain combines TRBV12-5 with TRBJ2-2; no firm D call. Trimming shortened V by 4 bases and J by 5 bases, and 8 bases separated the two germline ends. Germline values: CDR1 LGHNT, CDR2 FRNRAP. This CDR3 spans 13 amino acids. CDR3 amino acids: CASGSPLTGELFF. For the CDR3, the DNA is TGTGCTAGTGGTTCACCACTTACCGGGGAGCTGTTTTTT.

J is TRBJ2-7 and V is TRBV27; 7 bases match TRBD1. Trimming cost V 4 bases and J 0 bases; bases outside gene matches: 6. Per the germline V gene, CDR1 is MNHEY and CDR2 is SMNVEV (reference sequence). The CDR3 is 15 residues long. In nucleotides, the CDR3 is TGTGCCAGCAGTTCCACAGGGGTGAGCTCCTACGAGCAGTACTTC. It encodes CASSSTGVSSYEQYF.

This clone appeared once. CDR3: CASIITANTEAFF. The CDR3 DNA follows: TGTGCCAGCATAATTACAGCGAACACTGAAGCTTTCTTT. The rearrangement links TRBV6-1 to TRBJ1-1; D remains unclear. CDR3 length equals 13 residues. The germline gives CDR1 MNHNS, CDR2 SASEGT. Trimming took 7 bases from V and 1 from J, leaving 10 bases between them.

This chain's CDR3 is CASRAQRGLGTDTQYF. In DNA form, the CDR3 reads TGTGCCAGCAGGGCCCAGCGAGGGCTGGGCACAGATACGCAGTATTTT. V gene TRBV6-6 combines with J gene TRBJ2-3, with a tentative D call TRBD2 (5 bases). Germline V gene lookup returns CDR1 MNHNY and CDR2 SVGAGI (reference sequence). Between the trimmed V and J ends, which lost 6 bases and 1 base, there was a span of 17 bases. The CDR3 loop spans 16 amino acids.

Concerning this clone: A far larger clone is only one base removed, so a read error is likely. This same CDR3 is encoded by further DNA sequences in the sample. The chain is built from TRBV19 and TRBJ1-2; TRBD1 aligns across 7 bases. The CDR3 covers 13 residues. In germline, CDR1 is LNHDA, CDR2 SQIVND (reference sequence). CDR3 coding DNA: TGCGCCAGTAATTCGGACAGGAACTATGGCTACACCTTC. This sequence encodes CASNSDRNYGYTF. Complete variable domain (other parts from reference TRBV19 and TRBJ1-2): DGGITQSPKYLFRKEGQNVTLSCEQNLNHDAMYWYRQDPGQGLRLIYYSQIVNDFQKGDIAEGYSVSREKKESFPLTVTSAQKNPTAFYLCASNSDRNYGYTFGSGTRLTVV.

CDR3 protein: CASSLATQYF. The CDR3 nucleotides are TGCGCCAGCAGCTTGGCCACGCAGTATTTT. The gene calls are TRBV5-1 and TRBJ2-3; no clear D gene. V dropped 0 bases and J dropped 9 bases, with 2 bases sitting between them. This CDR3 region has 10 residues. Looked up from germline, CDR1 is SGHRS and CDR2 is YFSETQ.

The gene calls are TRBV25-1 and TRBJ2-7, with 11 bases aligning to TRBD1. The CDR3 sequence is 15 residues long. Looked up from germline, CDR1 is MGHDK and CDR2 is SYGVNS. Unmatched junction bases numbered 5, after V lost 2 bases and J lost 5 bases. CDR3 bases: TGTGCCAGCAGTGAAGCGGGGACAGGGGGTGACGAGCAGTACTTC. This gives the protein CASSEAGTGGDEQYF.

The J gene is TRBJ2-7, the V gene TRBV19; TRBD1 matches 7 bases. Looked up from germline, CDR1 is LNHDA and CDR2 is SQIVND (reference sequence). This CDR3 is 13 amino acids long. Losses at the gene ends were 5 bases for V and 2 bases for J; bases not matched to a gene: 3. The chain's CDR3 is CASSPGQAYEQYF. The DNA of the CDR3 is TGTGCCAGTAGTCCCGGACAGGCCTACGAGCAGTACTTC.